The rows below give T cell receptor beta chains drawn from one sample of a study of cytomegalovirus exposure and HLA in healthy donors. Profiling relied on immunoSEQ multiplex PCR, and the TCRdb table lists in-frame clones only, not all of them. In the table there are 150,000 to 250,000 clones, around 80% of which are singletons. Sequencing used PBMCs. These receptors came from a woman in her twenties or thirties in good health and CMV-seronegative. Each CDR3 is given without its conserved first and last residue.

J,V,CDR3
TRBJ2-5,TRBV5-1,ASSDIAGGPGETQY
TRBJ2-3,TRBV25-1,ASSEGATSGRTDTQY
TRBJ2-7,TRBV2,ASSPTGTGGYEQY
TRBJ2-7,TRBV11-2,ASSAALAGDLYEQY
TRBJ1-5,TRBV27,ASSLRQGVNQPQH
TRBJ2-3,TRBV28,ATKIAGGTSTDTQY
TRBJ2-3,TRBV4-1,ASSPGGHRTDTQY
TRBJ2-1,TRBV30,AWSVGQSSYNEQF
TRBJ1-3,TRBV6-5,ASSYSNRGQGNTIY
TRBJ2-3,TRBV6-5,ASTRTDSSTDTQY
TRBJ2-1,TRBV7-3,ASSPSSGGVNEQF
TRBJ2-6,TRBV7-7,ASSRSLVAGANVLT
TRBJ2-7,TRBV6-1,ASSNYEQY
TRBJ1-2,TRBV13,ASSLISGLGQTYGYT
TRBJ1-2,TRBV11-2,ASSLGGQGGGEGYT
TRBJ1-4,TRBV11-2,ASSSRGKLF
TRBJ2-3,TRBV25-1,ASSARAGDTQY
TRBJ2-2,TRBV5-1,ASSGGPNTGELF
TRBJ2-1,TRBV5-1,ASSLVLLNEQF
TRBJ2-2,TRBV7-7,ASSLLAGAGAGELF
TRBJ2-5,TRBV27,ASPQETQY
TRBJ1-4,TRBV28,ASSAGQGGYEKLF
TRBJ2-2,TRBV10-2,ASTRDRGYTGELF
TRBJ2-3,TRBV27,ASSGGGLAGGSGTDTQY
TRBJ1-2,TRBV9,ASSVWGMGASGYT
TRBJ1-5,TRBV2,ASSFDRANQPQH
TRBJ1-5,TRBV6-5,ASRQGAVGNQPQH
TRBJ1-4,TRBV5-1,ASSLAATNEKLF
TRBJ2-7,TRBV5-1,ASSLAGRHSN
TRBJ2-5,TRBV11-2,ASSLVVGGYETQY
TRBJ1-1,TRBV30,AYPTGVGTEAF
TRBJ1-2,TRBV18,ASSPSTGSNYGYT
TRBJ2-7,TRBV27,ASSLSRPRRGSYEQY
TRBJ1-4,TRBV28,ASSLGGVLLF
TRBJ1-1,TRBV18,ASSRGQELTEAF
TRBJ1-3,TRBV19,ASSTVDTGNTIY
TRBJ2-7,TRBV5-1,ASSRAPGQSTYEQY
TRBJ2-5,TRBV7-9,ASSSAETGELETQY
TRBJ2-7,TRBV30,AWQGSGGSYEQY
TRBJ2-7,TRBV4-1,ASSHPGLAGGPGSYEQY
TRBJ1-5,TRBV6-5,ASSYRAGETPQH
TRBJ1-1,TRBV18,ASSRDKGNTEAF
TRBJ2-7,TRBV6-5,ASSYSSRGTYEQY
TRBJ2-5,TRBV9,ASSVGVASGSQETQY
TRBJ1-5,TRBV2,ASRLQGAINQPQH
TRBJ2-3,TRBV6-1,AIHWTGDWGTQY
TRBJ2-3,TRBV18,ASAQGSSTDTQY
TRBJ2-2,TRBV6-5,ASSETANTGELF
TRBJ2-7,TRBV2,ASSEALGGGPYEQY
TRBJ2-3,TRBV30,AWSVRRQAADTQY
TRBJ2-5,TRBV13,ASSQRGGRGETQY
TRBJ2-7,TRBV28,ASSYPVWEGSYEQY
TRBJ2-7,TRBV28,ASSPPGQGAGEQY